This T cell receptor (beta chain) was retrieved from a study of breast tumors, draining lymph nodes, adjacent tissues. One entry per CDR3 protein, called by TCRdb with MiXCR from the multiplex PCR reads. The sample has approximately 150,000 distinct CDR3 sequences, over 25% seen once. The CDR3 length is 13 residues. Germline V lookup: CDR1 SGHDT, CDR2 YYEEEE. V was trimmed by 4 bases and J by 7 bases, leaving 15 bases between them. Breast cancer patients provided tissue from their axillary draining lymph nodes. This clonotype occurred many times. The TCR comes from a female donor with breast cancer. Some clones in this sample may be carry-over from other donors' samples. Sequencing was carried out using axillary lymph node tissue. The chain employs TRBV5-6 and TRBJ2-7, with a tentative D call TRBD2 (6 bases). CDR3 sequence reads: CASSPGTLGEQYF. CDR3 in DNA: TGTGCCAGCAGCCCCGGGACTCTGGGGGAGCAGTACTTC. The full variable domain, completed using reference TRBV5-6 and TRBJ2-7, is DAGVTQSPTHLIKTRGQQVTLRCSPKSGHDTVSWYQQALGQGPQFIFQYYEEEERQRGNFPDRFSGHQFPNYSSELNVNALLLGDSALYLCASSPGTLGEQYFGPGTRLTVT.